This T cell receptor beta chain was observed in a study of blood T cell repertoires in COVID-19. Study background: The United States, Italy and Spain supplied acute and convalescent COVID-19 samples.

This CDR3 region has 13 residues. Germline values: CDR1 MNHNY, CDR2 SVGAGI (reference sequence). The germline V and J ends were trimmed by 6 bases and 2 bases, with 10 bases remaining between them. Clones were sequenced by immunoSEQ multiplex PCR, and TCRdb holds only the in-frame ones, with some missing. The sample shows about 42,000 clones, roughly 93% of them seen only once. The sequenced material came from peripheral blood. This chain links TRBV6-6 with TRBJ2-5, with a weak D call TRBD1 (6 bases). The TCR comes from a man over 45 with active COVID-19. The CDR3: CASRMDRQETQYF. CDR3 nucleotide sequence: TGTGCCAGCAGGATGGACAGACAAGAGACCCAGTACTTC.